This is a list of T cell receptor beta chains from one sample in a study of blood T cell repertoires in COVID-19. Sequenced by immunoSEQ multiplex PCR; TCRdb stores in-frame clones only, minus some. The sample lists about 90,000 clones, approximately 86% occurring once. Material for sequencing was peripheral blood. Receptors were obtained from an older man with acute or convalescent COVID-19. Each CDR3 is given with its conserved first and last residue. D genes are given only for firm matches. Expanded clones get a size class; other rows say once, few or many, or leave the size out.

j_call | clone_size | d_call | v_call | cdr3_aa | cdr3_nt
TRBJ1-2 | NA | NA | TRBV7-8 | CASSLGPLGGNYGYTF | TGTGCCAGCAGCTTAGGCCCTTTGGGGGGGAATTATGGCTACACCTTC
TRBJ1-1 | NA | NA | TRBV7-9 | CASSSTGWTEAFF | TGTGCCAGCAGCTCTACAGGGTGGACTGAAGCTTTCTTT
TRBJ1-1 | NA | TRBD1 | TRBV12-5 | CASGLVALGQGNTEAFF | TGTGCTAGTGGTTTGGTAGCCCTGGGACAGGGGAACACTGAAGCTTTCTTT
TRBJ2-7 | few | TRBD2 | TRBV6-5 | CASSSLAGDYEQYF | TGTGCCAGCAGTAGTTTAGCGGGGGACTACGAGCAGTACTTC
TRBJ2-1 | NA | TRBD2 | TRBV13 | CASSPIAGGDNEQFF | TGTGCCAGCAGCCCCATTGCGGGGGGGGACAATGAGCAGTTCTTC
TRBJ2-5 | NA | TRBD1 | TRBV28 | CASSFPTGGLVETQYF | TGTGCCAGCAGTTTCCCGACAGGGGGTCTGGTAGAGACCCAGTACTTC
TRBJ2-7 | NA | NA | TRBV29-1 | CSAGTSPYEQYF | TGCAGCGCTGGGACTTCTCCCTACGAGCAGTACTTC
TRBJ2-3 | few | NA | TRBV24-1 | CATTRGGTDTQYF | TGTGCCACCACCAGGGGAGGGACAGATACGCAGTATTTT
TRBJ2-1 | NA | NA | TRBV5-1 | CASSAQGVGSAQNSYNEQFF | TGCGCCAGCAGCGCCCAAGGAGTTGGGTCGGCCCAAAACTCCTACAATGAGCAGTTCTTC
TRBJ2-5 | NA | NA | TRBV5-4 | CASSSTVGARETQYF | TGTGCCAGCAGCTCGACGGTGGGGGCGAGGGAGACCCAGTACTTC
TRBJ2-7 | NA | NA | TRBV6-5 | CASTLAGEEQYF | TGTGCCAGCACCTTGGCTGGGGAGGAGCAGTACTTC
TRBJ1-6 | NA | TRBD1 | TRBV29-1 | CSARIGGSENSPLHF | TGCAGCGCTCGGATAGGGGGCTCGGAAAATTCACCCCTCCACTTT
TRBJ2-3 | NA | NA | TRBV18 | CASSPKAAGADTQYF | TGTGCCAGCTCACCAAAGGCGGCAGGGGCAGATACGCAGTATTTT
TRBJ2-1 | NA | TRBD2 | TRBV7-2 | CASSPLAGAREQFF | TGTGCCAGCAGCCCTCTAGCGGGGGCTCGGGAGCAGTTCTTC
TRBJ2-1 | NA | NA | TRBV7-8 | CASSLRRAWGPYNEQFF | TGTGCCAGCAGCTTAAGGCGAGCATGGGGCCCCTACAATGAGCAGTTCTTC
TRBJ2-1 | NA | TRBD2 | TRBV9 | CASSVGGGSYNEQFF | TGTGCCAGCAGCGTTGGCGGGGGCTCCTACAATGAGCAGTTCTTC
TRBJ2-5 | NA | TRBD2 | TRBV12-3/TRBV12-4 | CASSQPSGIQYF | TGTGCCAGCAGCCAACCTAGCGGAATCCAGTACTTC
TRBJ1-5 | once | NA | TRBV28 | CASTLWGGVSQPQHF | TGTGCCAGCACCCTATGGGGCGGTGTAAGCCAGCCCCAGCATTTT
TRBJ2-3 | NA | TRBD1 | TRBV5-1 | CASSPPGTGPTDTQYF | TGCGCCAGCAGCCCCCCCGGGACAGGGCCGACAGATACGCAGTATTTT